This TCR beta chain was obtained from a study of beta chain features in type 1 diabetes. Study-wide context: In all, approximately 100,000,000 sorted cells from all samples were analyzed.

Study observations and caveats: Because the template was cDNA, high-expressing cells might be over-represented. Among all four CD4+ subsets, Type 1 diabetes patients had TCRB CDR3s that were moderately but significantly shorter.

Sorting with CD45RO/CCR7/CD25/CD127/CD95/CD27 yielded naive, central memory, regulatory and stem-like memory CD4+ cells. On this clone: Antigen specificity is unknown.

Every bit of the isolated RNA underwent reverse transcription, so sequencing read expressed TCRB transcripts. Naive, central memory and regulatory T cell samples produced a mean of approximately 4 million reads. Clones were sequenced by immunoSEQ multiplex PCR, and TCRdb holds only the in-frame ones, with some missing. This sample has roughly 350,000 clones; about 10% occur once, and the top ten carry approximately 0.6%. Trimming took 3 bases from V and 0 from J, leaving 28 bases between them. Germline CDR1 SGDLS, CDR2 YYNGEE. CDR3 size: 21 residues. Sequencing input: central memory CD4+ T cells from blood. The J gene is TRBJ2-4, the V gene TRBV9; possibly TRBD1 or TRBD2 for D (5 bases each). The clonotype comes from a man aged 25-45 years with type 1 diabetes. CDR3 loop: CASSAFDYPSRRTLAKNIQYF. CDR3 DNA: TGTGCCAGCAGCGCTTTCGACTATCCCTCGAGACGGACACTAGCCAAAAACATTCAGTACTTC.